This T cell receptor beta chain was observed in a study of T cells after yellow fever vaccination. Findings of the study overall: In post-booster samples, most primary-vaccination clones reappeared (approximately 96% CD4, approximately 91% CD8).

TCRdb redid the calling of the 5' RACE reads with MiXCR, one entry per CDR3 protein. The repertoire holds under 200,000 distinct CDR3 sequences, with less than 9% as singletons. This clonotype was seen ten or more times. The antigen remains unidentified. Germline CDR1 SGHTA, CDR2 FQGNSA. The ends were cut back, 3 bases at V and 4 bases at J, with 7 bases in the middle. The CDR3 length is 13 residues. The J gene is TRBJ1-5, the V gene TRBV7-2; no reliable D call. Sequencing used CD4+ T cells sorted from PBMCs, obtained around 5 days after the first yellow fever vaccination. The TCR comes from a man between 18 and 29 years old who received the YFV17D yellow fever vaccine. The CDR3 nucleotides read TGTGCCAGCAGCTTTCGGGCGAATCAGCCCCAGCATTTT. Encoded protein: CASSFRANQPQHF.